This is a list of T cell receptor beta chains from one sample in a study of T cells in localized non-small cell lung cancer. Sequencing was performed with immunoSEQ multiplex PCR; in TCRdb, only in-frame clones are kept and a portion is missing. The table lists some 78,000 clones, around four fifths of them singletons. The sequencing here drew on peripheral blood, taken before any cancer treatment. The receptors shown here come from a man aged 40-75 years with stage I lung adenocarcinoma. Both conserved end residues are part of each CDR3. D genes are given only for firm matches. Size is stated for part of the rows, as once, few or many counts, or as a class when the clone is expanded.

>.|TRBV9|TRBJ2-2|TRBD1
CASSGQGAGTGELFF
TGTGCCAGCAGCGGACAGGGGGCGGGGACCGGGGAGCTGTTTTTT
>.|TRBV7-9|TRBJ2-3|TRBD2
CASSLAGRDTQYF
TGTGCCAGCAGCTTAGCCGGGAGGGATACGCAGTATTTT
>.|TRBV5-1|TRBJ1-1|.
CASSVGEVGGYTEAFF
TGCGCCAGCAGCGTCGGGGAAGTGGGGGGTTACACTGAAGCTTTCTTT
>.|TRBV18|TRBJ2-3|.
CASEEGRLTDTQYF
TGTGCCAGCGAGGAGGGGCGACTCACAGATACGCAGTATTTT
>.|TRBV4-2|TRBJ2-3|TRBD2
CASSQEAAAGDPDTQYF
TGTGCCAGCAGCCAAGAGGCGGCAGCGGGAGACCCAGATACGCAGTATTTT
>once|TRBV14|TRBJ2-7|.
CASSQGPLFSYEQYF
TGTGCCAGCAGCCAGGGTCCTCTCTTCTCCTACGAGCAGTACTTC
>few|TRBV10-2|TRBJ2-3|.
CASGTGITDTQYF
TGCGCCAGCGGTACCGGTATCACAGATACGCAGTATTTT
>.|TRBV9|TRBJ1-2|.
CASSYLLGGYGYTF
TGTGCCAGCAGCTACCTATTGGGGGGCTATGGCTACACCTTC
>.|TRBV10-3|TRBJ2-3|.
CAISEDGTLHTDTQYF
TGTGCCATCAGTGAAGACGGGACCCTTCACACAGATACGCAGTATTTT
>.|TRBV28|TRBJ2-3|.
CASSPGKFATDTQYF
TGTGCCAGCAGCCCCGGGAAGTTTGCCACAGATACGCAGTATTTT
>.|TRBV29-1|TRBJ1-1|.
CSVEYSGAAFF
TGCAGCGTTGAATATAGTGGTGCAGCTTTCTTT
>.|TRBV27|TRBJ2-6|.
CASSHSSGANVLTF
TGTGCCAGCAGTCATTCCTCTGGGGCCAACGTCCTGACTTTC
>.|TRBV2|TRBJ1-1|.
CASSGVWTEAFF
TGTGCCAGCAGTGGCGTTTGGACTGAAGCTTTCTTT
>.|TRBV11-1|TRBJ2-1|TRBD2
CASRLGLAGGISYNEQFF
TGTGCCAGCAGGCTGGGACTAGCGGGGGGGATTTCCTACAATGAGCAGTTCTTC
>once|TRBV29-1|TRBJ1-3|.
CSVRGRGAGNTIYF
TGCAGCGTGAGGGGCAGGGGCGCCGGAAACACCATATATTTT
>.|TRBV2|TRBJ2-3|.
CASSEWASTDTQYF
TGTGCCAGCAGTGAGTGGGCGAGCACAGATACGCAGTATTTT
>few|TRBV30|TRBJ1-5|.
CAWRTRRDNQPQHF
TGTGCCTGGAGGACAAGACGGGACAATCAGCCCCAGCATTTT
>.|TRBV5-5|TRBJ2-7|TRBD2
CASSFGTSGIVAYEQYF
TGTGCCAGCAGCTTTGGGACTAGCGGGATCGTCGCCTACGAGCAGTACTTC
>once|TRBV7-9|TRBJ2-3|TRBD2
CATTLGEGRLDTQYF
TGTGCCACCACCTTGGGGGAGGGCCGATTAGATACGCAGTATTTT
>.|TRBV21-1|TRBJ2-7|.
CASSVTEPGAREQYF
TGTGCCAGCAGCGTAACTGAACCGGGAGCTCGTGAGCAGTACTTC
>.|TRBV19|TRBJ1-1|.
CASSLQGGATGTEAFF
TGTGCCAGTAGTTTACAGGGAGGGGCAACGGGCACTGAAGCTTTCTTT
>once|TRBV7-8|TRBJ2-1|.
CASSPRRVYEQFF
TGTGCCAGCAGCCCGAGACGCGTGTATGAGCAGTTCTTC
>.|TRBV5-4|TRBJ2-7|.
CASSLEGGGTVPYEQYF
TGTGCCAGCAGCTTGGAGGGGGGCGGGACCGTACCCTACGAGCAGTACTTC
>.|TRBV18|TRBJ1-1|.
CASSPQQGNTEAFF
TGTGCCAGCTCACCACAACAGGGGAACACTGAAGCTTTCTTT
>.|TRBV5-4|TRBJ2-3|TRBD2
CASSSPTSGTHTDTQYF
TGTGCCAGCAGCTCACCAACTAGCGGGACCCACACAGATACGCAGTATTTT
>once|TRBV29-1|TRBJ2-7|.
CSVDTGGGKYF
TGCAGCGTTGACACAGGAGGTGGAAAGTACTTC
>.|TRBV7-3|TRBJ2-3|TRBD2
CASRKSGSSSDTQYF
TGTGCCAGCAGAAAAAGCGGGAGTAGCTCAGATACGCAGTATTTT
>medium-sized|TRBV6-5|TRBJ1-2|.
CASSRSSNSYTF
TGTGCCAGCAGCCGGTCTTCCAACAGCTACACCTTC
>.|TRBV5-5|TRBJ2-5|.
CASSLLPAAPETQYF
TGTGCCAGCAGCTTGCTCCCGGCTGCCCCAGAGACCCAGTACTTC
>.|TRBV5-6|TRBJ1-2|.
CASSLVVETGYTF
TGTGCCAGCAGCTTGGTGGTTGAAACCGGCTACACCTTC
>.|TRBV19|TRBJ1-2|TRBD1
CASRATGVYGYTF
TGTGCCAGTAGAGCTACAGGGGTGTATGGCTACACCTTC
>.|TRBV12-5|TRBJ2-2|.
CASGIGVGELFF
TGTGCTAGTGGGATTGGGGTCGGGGAGCTGTTTTTT
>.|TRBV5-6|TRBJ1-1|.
CASSLVGQGRAFF
TGTGCCAGCAGCTTGGTCGGGCAGGGTCGAGCTTTCTTT
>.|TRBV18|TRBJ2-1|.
CASSPQGYNEQFF
TGTGCCAGCTCACCGCAGGGCTACAATGAGCAGTTCTTC
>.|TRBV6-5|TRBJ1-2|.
CASSYSGLKNYGYTF
TGTGCCAGCAGTTACTCAGGACTTAAGAACTATGGCTACACCTTC
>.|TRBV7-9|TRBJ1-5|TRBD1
CASSSTGQGAFNQPQHF
TGTGCCAGCAGCTCCACGGGACAGGGCGCTTTCAATCAGCCCCAGCATTTT
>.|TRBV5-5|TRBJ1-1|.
CASSLRGNTEAFF
TGTGCCAGCAGCCTACGGGGGAACACTGAAGCTTTCTTT